Below are 20 T cell receptor beta chains sequenced from a single sample in a study of radiation and T cells in renal cell carcinoma. The repertoire was sequenced with immunoSEQ multiplex PCR; TCRdb's copy has only in-frame clones and lacks some. This table has 70,000 to 95,000 clones, 70% to 85% appearing once. Indicated time point: baseline pretreatment blood. Stated treatment: 15 Gy SBRT to primary tumor, nephrectomy 4 weeks later. The input for sequencing was blood, taken from a patient whose treatment included radiotherapy and nephrectomy. Receptors were obtained from a man in his 60s with renal cell carcinoma.

The genes are TRBV5-4 and TRBJ2-7, with TRBD2 as a possible D gene (6 bases). This CDR3 spans 14 amino acids. Trimming took 3 bases from V and 1 from J, leaving 11 bases between them. From germline, CDR1 is SGHNT and CDR2 YYREEE (reference sequence). As DNA, the CDR3 is TGTGCCAGCAGCTCACAAGGAGGGTCCTACGAGCAGTACTTC. It yields the protein CASSSQGGSYEQYF.

This chain joins TRBV7-2 and TRBJ1-2; D is perhaps TRBD1 (5 bases). Trimming stripped 4 bases from V and 1 base from J, with 22 bases between. The length of the CDR3 is 18 residues. Germline CDR1 and CDR2: SGHTA and FQGNSA. The DNA of the CDR3 is TGTGCCAGCAGCTCCAGGACATCCCTCGACGGAGATAACTATGGCTACACCTTC. Translated, it gives CASSSRTSLDGDNYGYTF.

The chain couples TRBV10-3 to TRBJ2-7; 10 positions match TRBD2. V dropped 4 bases and J dropped 3; count of bases not matched to a gene: 6. Germline loops: CDR1 ENHRY, CDR2 SYGVKD. CDR3 length: 15 amino acids. CDR3 in amino acids: CAISGGLAQNYEQYF. CDR3 nucleotides: TGTGCCATCAGTGGGGGACTAGCGCAGAACTACGAGCAGTACTTC.

This clone showed up just a few times. The gene calls are TRBV18 and TRBJ2-3; D tentatively fits TRBD1 or TRBD2 (5 bases each). Trimming removed 0 bases from V and 0 bases from J, with 10 bases in between. CDR3 length: 16 residues. CDR1 and CDR2 from the germline V gene are KGHSH and LQKENI. As DNA, the CDR3 is TGTGCCAGCTCACCACCGGATTGGGGGAGCACAGATACGCAGTATTTT. As protein: CASSPPDWGSTDTQYF.

The J gene is TRBJ2-1, the V gene TRBV19, with D hard to call. With 6 bases removed from V and 1 base from J, the gap between germline ends came to 10 bases. Germline V gives CDR1 LNHDA, CDR2 SQIVND (reference sequence). The CDR3 contains 14 residues. The CDR3 here is CASRMAGSYNEQFF. CDR3 bases: TGTGCCAGTAGAATGGCAGGATCCTACAATGAGCAGTTCTTC.

This chain uses TRBV19 with TRBJ2-5, with D perhaps TRBD1 (6 bases). The germline CDR1 and CDR2 sequences are LNHDA and SQIVND (reference sequence). CDR3 size: 14 residues. Trimming stripped 5 bases from V and 2 bases from J, with 12 bases between. CDR3 DNA sequence: TGTGCCAGTAGTCGGATCGGACAGCAAGAGACCCAGTACTTC. Protein sequence: CASSRIGQQETQYF. Using reference TRBV19 and TRBJ2-5 for the parts outside the CDR3, the full variable domain is DGGITQSPKYLFRKEGQNVTLSCEQNLNHDAMYWYRQDPGQGLRLIYYSQIVNDFQKGDIAEGYSVSREKKESFPLTVTSAQKNPTAFYLCASSRIGQQETQYFGPGTRLLVL.

The chain joins TRBV7-7 to TRBJ2-2; D is undetermined. Germline V CDR1 and CDR2: SSHAT, FNYEAQ (reference sequence). The CDR3 length is 13 residues. V was cut by 2 bases and J by 7 bases, with 8 bases left in between. The CDR3 bases are TGTGCCAGCAGCTTAAATGGAGACGGGGAGCTGTTTTTT. Translating it yields CASSLNGDGELFF.

The chain has TRBV5-6 and TRBJ2-1; 12 bases align to TRBD2. With 1 base clipped from V and 6 bases from J, the junction kept 8 bases outside the gene matches. The length of the CDR3 is 17 residues. Per the germline V gene, CDR1 is SGHDT and CDR2 is YYEEEE. The CDR3 DNA reads as TGTGCCAGCAGCTTGAGATACCTAGCGGGAGGGCCCAATGAGCAGTTCTTC. This sequence encodes CASSLRYLAGGPNEQFF.

The rearrangement links TRBV6-1 to TRBJ2-7, with 8 positions matching TRBD2. Per germline, CDR1 MNHNS and CDR2 SASEGT. This CDR3 region has 15 residues. The ends lost 3 bases at V and 4 bases at J; junction bases unmatched: 8. CDR3 DNA: TGTGCCAGCAGTGAGAGCGGGAGCTACGTGTACGAGCAGTACTTC. Translation gives CASSESGSYVYEQYF.

With respect to this clone: One end of the junction varies from germline; a read error may be responsible. The rearrangement joins TRBV9 to TRBJ2-1, with D possibly TRBD2 on 6 matching bases. CDR1 is SGDLS and CDR2 is YYNGEE in the germline V gene. The CDR3 runs 15 residues. CDR3 protein: CASSVEGSGGLGKVF. Written as DNA, the CDR3 is TGTGCCAGCAGCGTAGAAGGGAGTGGAGGGCTAGGGAAGGTCTTC.

The rearrangement links TRBV5-1 to TRBJ2-3, with D possibly TRBD2 on 5 matching bases. The germline gives CDR1 SGHRS, CDR2 YFSETQ. The CDR3 is made up of 15 amino acids. V was shortened by 4 bases and J by 5 bases, with 17 bases between the two germline ends. Here the CDR3 reads CASSQEGMLRDTQYF. The CDR3 DNA follows: TGCGCCAGCAGCCAAGAGGGTATGCTGAGAGATACGCAGTATTTT.

The chain couples TRBV6-5 to TRBJ1-4; D is uncertain. The CDR3 has 14 amino acids. V was cut by 5 bases and J by 7 bases, with 14 bases left in between. The V gene's germline CDR1 is MNHEY and CDR2 SVGAGI. CDR3 coding DNA: TGTGCCAGCAGTCTAATGCCGGGAATTGAAAAACTGTTTTTT. It encodes CASSLMPGIEKLFF.

V and J are TRBV7-3 and TRBJ2-2; no clear D. V dropped 4 bases and J dropped 4 bases, with 10 bases sitting between them. Looked up from germline, CDR1 is SGHTA and CDR2 is FQGTGA. The CDR3 covers 14 residues. The CDR3 protein is CASSSLVSTGELFF. CDR3 bases: TGTGCCAGCAGCTCCCTAGTGTCCACCGGGGAGCTGTTTTTT.

V usage is TRBV5-6 and J usage is TRBJ1-1; no definite D call. This CDR3 has 11 amino acids. V shed 5 bases and J shed 2 bases, with 4 bases lying between them. The V gene's germline CDR1 is SGHDT and CDR2 YYEEEE. The chain's CDR3 is CASSRNTEAFF. CDR3 nucleotides: TGTGCCAGCAGTCGAAACACTGAAGCTTTCTTT.

The J gene is TRBJ1-1, the V gene TRBV7-9; D is unresolved. Between the trimmed V and J ends, which lost 2 bases and 6 bases, there was a span of 4 bases. Germline V lookup: CDR1 SEHNR, CDR2 FQNEAQ (reference sequence). The CDR3 is 11 amino acids. The CDR3 DNA reads TGTGCCAGCAGCTTAAGGCCTGAAGCTTTCTTT. It codes for CASSLRPEAFF.

This chain links TRBV5-1 with TRBJ2-3; D is ambiguous. Per germline, CDR1 SGHRS and CDR2 YFSETQ. CDR3 length: 16 amino acids. The V end was cut by 0 bases, the J end by 0 bases, with 11 bases between. This CDR3 is CASSLVLSISTDTQYF. For the CDR3, the DNA is TGCGCCAGCAGCTTGGTATTGAGCATCAGCACAGATACGCAGTATTTT.

This chain links TRBV6-5 with TRBJ2-3; D assignment may be TRBD1 or TRBD2 (6 bases each). The CDR3 runs to 14 residues. Trimming took 8 bases from V and 1 from J, leaving 13 bases between them. Germline V lookup: CDR1 MNHEY, CDR2 SVGAGI. CDR3 region: CASGRYRGTDTQYF. The DNA of the CDR3 is TGTGCCAGCGGGAGGTACAGGGGCACAGATACGCAGTATTTT.

This clone showed up just once. The chain employs TRBV2 and TRBJ2-3, with D unclear. The CDR3 covers 15 residues. Germline V gene lookup returns CDR1 SNHLY and CDR2 FYNNEI. V lost 9 bases and J 0 bases, leaving 16 bases between the germline ends. CDR3 amino acids: CASSWTLPSTDTQYF. CDR3 coding DNA: TGTGCCAGTAGCTGGACCCTTCCTAGCACAGATACGCAGTATTTT.

The chain is built from TRBV12-5 and TRBJ1-1; TRBD1 is a possible D gene (5 bases). The CDR3 contains 13 residues. Deletions cut 4 bases from V and 0 bases from J, with 6 bases between. Germline values: CDR1 LGHNT, CDR2 FRNRAP. In DNA form, the CDR3 reads TGTGCTAGTGGTTGGGGCATGAACACTGAAGCTTTCTTT. The encoded protein is CASGWGMNTEAFF.

The chain recombines TRBV19 with TRBJ2-3, with TRBD1 matching 10 bases. CDR3 length: 15 amino acids. J was trimmed by 4 bases and V by 4 bases; bases with no gene match: 5. Germline CDR1 and CDR2: LNHDA and SQIVND (reference sequence). In DNA form, the CDR3 reads TGTGCCAGTAGTACCCCGGGACAGGGGCCAGATACGCAGTATTTT. Protein: CASSTPGQGPDTQYF. Full variable domain (rest looked up from reference TRBV19 and TRBJ2-3): DGGITQSPKYLFRKEGQNVTLSCEQNLNHDAMYWYRQDPGQGLRLIYYSQIVNDFQKGDIAEGYSVSREKKESFPLTVTSAQKNPTAFYLCASSTPGQGPDTQYFGPGTRLTVL.